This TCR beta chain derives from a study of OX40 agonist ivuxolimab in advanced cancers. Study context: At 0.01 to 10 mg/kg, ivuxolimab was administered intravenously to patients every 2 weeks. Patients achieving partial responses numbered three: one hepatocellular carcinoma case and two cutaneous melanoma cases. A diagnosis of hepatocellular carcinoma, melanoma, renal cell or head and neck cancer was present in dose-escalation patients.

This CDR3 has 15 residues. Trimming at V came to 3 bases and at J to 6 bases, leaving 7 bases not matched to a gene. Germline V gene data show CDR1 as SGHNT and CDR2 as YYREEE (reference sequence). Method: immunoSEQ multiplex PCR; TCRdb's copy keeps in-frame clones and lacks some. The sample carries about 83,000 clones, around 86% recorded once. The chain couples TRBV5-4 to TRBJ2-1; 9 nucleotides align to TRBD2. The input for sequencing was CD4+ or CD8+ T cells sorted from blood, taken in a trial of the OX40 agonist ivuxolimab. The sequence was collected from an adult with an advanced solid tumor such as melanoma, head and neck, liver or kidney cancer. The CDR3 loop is CASSSAGGLINEQFF. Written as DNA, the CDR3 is TGTGCCAGCAGCTCTGCGGGGGGGCTGATCAATGAGCAGTTCTTC.